The rows below give T cell receptor beta chains drawn from one sample of a study of PD-L1 blockade in urothelial cancer. The table came from immunoSEQ multiplex PCR; TCRdb's copy has only in-frame clones and leaves some out. The data show about 91,000 clones, less than 85% seen once. This material consisted of PBMCs, taken around atezolizumab (anti-PD-L1) treatment. The receptors shown here come from an older man with urothelial cancer. Each CDR3 is given with its conserved first and last residue. A D gene is named only where the DNA matches it firmly. The size field is filled for only some rows; it gives once, few, many or a size class.

clone_size	d_call	v_call	j_call	cdr3_aa	cdr3_nt
NA	TRBD1	TRBV6-6	TRBJ2-7	CASSWDRGQAYEQYF	TGTGCCAGCAGTTGGGACAGGGGGCAAGCCTACGAGCAGTACTTC
NA	TRBD2	TRBV28	TRBJ2-5	CASSRGLAGIWKTQYF	TGTGCCAGCAGTAGGGGGCTAGCGGGGATATGGAAGACCCAGTACTTC
many	NA	TRBV7-9	TRBJ1-1	CASSSYRAATEAFF	TGTGCCAGCAGCTCTTACAGGGCCGCCACTGAAGCTTTCTTT
NA	NA	TRBV7-3	TRBJ2-1	CASSPNRDSRLGQFF	TGTGCCAGCAGCCCGAACCGGGACTCTCGACTGGGGCAGTTCTTC
NA	TRBD1	TRBV5-4	TRBJ1-2	CASSLDSGQGAGGYTF	TGTGCCAGCAGCTTGGATTCGGGACAGGGGGCCGGTGGCTACACCTTC
NA	NA	TRBV27	TRBJ2-1	CASSLYLDSDSLSNEQFF	TGTGCCAGCAGTCTCTACCTCGACTCGGACAGTCTAAGCAATGAGCAGTTCTTC
NA	TRBD1	TRBV9	TRBJ2-1	CASSLSTGSYNEQFF	TGTGCCAGCAGCCTTTCGACAGGGTCCTACAATGAGCAGTTCTTC
NA	NA	TRBV19	TRBJ2-1	CASSISGRNEQFF	TGTGCCAGTAGTATATCAGGGAGGAATGAGCAGTTCTTC
NA	NA	TRBV9	TRBJ2-5	CASSVDPTSRGETQYF	TGTGCCAGCAGCGTAGATCCAACGAGCCGGGGGGAGACCCAGTACTTC
NA	NA	TRBV10-3	TRBJ1-1	CAISGAREGRTEAFF	TGTGCCATCAGTGGGGCCAGGGAAGGTCGGACTGAAGCTTTCTTT
NA	NA	TRBV10-3	TRBJ1-2	CAISESGGSAGGYTF	TGTGCCATCAGTGAGTCAGGAGGGAGCGCGGGCGGCTACACCTTC
NA	NA	TRBV7-8	TRBJ1-4	CASSSGSIVNEKLFF	TGTGCCAGCAGCTCAGGGTCCATCGTGAATGAAAAACTGTTTTTT
NA	TRBD1	TRBV9	TRBJ1-4	CASSVASGQGANEKLFF	TGTGCCAGCAGCGTAGCCTCGGGACAGGGTGCTAATGAAAAACTGTTTTTT
NA	TRBD1	TRBV28	TRBJ1-2	CASSSGTGGYYGYTF	TGTGCCAGCAGCTCTGGGACAGGGGGATACTATGGCTACACCTTC
NA	TRBD2	TRBV25-1	TRBJ2-1	CASSGLAGLQFF	TGTGCCAGCAGTGGACTAGCGGGGCTGCAGTTCTTC
NA	NA	TRBV11-2	TRBJ1-1	CASSLSGNTEAFF	TGTGCCAGCAGCTTATCGGGGAACACTGAAGCTTTCTTT
NA	NA	TRBV19	TRBJ2-1	CASSIGSVSYNEQFF	TGTGCCAGTAGTATCGGGTCTGTCTCCTACAATGAGCAGTTCTTC
once	NA	TRBV6-1	TRBJ2-5	CASSEDFSGETQYF	TGTGCCAGCAGTGAAGATTTTTCGGGTGAGACCCAGTACTTC
few	NA	TRBV15	TRBJ1-2	CATSPRTDFNYGYTF	TGTGCCACCAGCCCCCGGACAGACTTTAACTATGGCTACACCTTC
NA	TRBD1	TRBV6-1	TRBJ1-4	CASSDRGINEKLFF	TGTGCCAGCAGTGACAGGGGGATTAATGAAAAACTGTTTTTT
NA	TRBD2	TRBV7-2	TRBJ2-1	CASSSGTSGGARFF	TGTGCCAGCAGCTCCGGGACTAGCGGGGGGGCCCGGTTCTTC
NA	NA	TRBV27	TRBJ2-7	CASSRDRGTSEQYF	TGTGCCAGCAGTCGCGACAGGGGGACTAGCGAGCAGTACTTC
NA	TRBD2	TRBV18	TRBJ2-1	CASSPASPTSGQFF	TGTGCCAGCTCACCAGCCTCCCCGACTAGCGGACAGTTCTTC
once	TRBD1	TRBV5-4	TRBJ2-7	CASSPGQGAPEQYF	TGTGCCAGCAGCCCGGGACAGGGGGCTCCCGAGCAGTACTTC
NA	TRBD1	TRBV2	TRBJ2-5	CASRDRGGETQYF	TGTGCCAGCAGGGACAGGGGAGGGGAGACCCAGTACTTC
NA	TRBD1	TRBV5-1	TRBJ1-4	CASSPDGQGAGEKLFF	TGCGCCAGCAGCCCGGACGGACAGGGGGCAGGTGAAAAACTGTTTTTT
NA	TRBD2	TRBV4-3	TRBJ2-1	CASSQDGERGKRNEQFF	TGCGCCAGCAGCCAAGATGGGGAGCGGGGCAAGAGGAATGAGCAGTTCTTC
NA	TRBD1	TRBV19	TRBJ1-5	CASTDRDFKPQHF	TGTGCCAGCACCGACAGGGATTTTAAGCCCCAGCATTTT
few	NA	TRBV2	TRBJ1-1	CASNYLLTSEAFF	TGTGCCAGCAACTACCTATTGACTTCTGAAGCTTTCTTT
NA	NA	TRBV21-1	TRBJ1-5	CASSKDRGRSNQPQHF	TGTGCCAGCAGCAAGGACAGGGGGCGCAGCAATCAGCCCCAGCATTTT
once	NA	TRBV5-1	TRBJ1-1	CASSPQGTEAFF	TGCGCCAGCAGCCCACAGGGTACTGAAGCTTTCTTT
NA	TRBD1	TRBV5-1	TRBJ2-7	CASSSNPGQAIYEQYF	TGCGCCAGCAGCTCAAATCCGGGACAGGCGATATACGAGCAGTACTTC
once	TRBD2	TRBV11-2	TRBJ2-2	CASSLGRLAGASGELFF	TGTGCCAGCAGCTTAGGAAGACTAGCGGGAGCGTCCGGGGAGCTGTTTTTT
NA	NA	TRBV25-1	TRBJ2-2	CASEAEITGELFF	TGTGCCAGCGAGGCAGAGATAACCGGGGAGCTGTTTTTT
NA	TRBD1	TRBV7-3	TRBJ1-3	CASSSSQGAAGNTIYF	TGTGCCAGCAGCTCAAGCCAGGGGGCAGCTGGAAACACCATATATTTT
NA	NA	TRBV6-5	TRBJ1-3	CASSPTVVAGNTIYF	TGTGCCAGCAGCCCCACCGTAGTAGCTGGAAACACCATATATTTT
NA	NA	TRBV5-5	TRBJ1-2	CASSPGTMATYYTF	TGTGCCAGCAGCCCTGGGACTATGGCTACATACTACACCTTC
NA	TRBD1	TRBV10-3	TRBJ1-4	CAISPTGSNEKLFF	TGTGCCATCAGCCCGACAGGGTCTAATGAAAAACTGTTTTTT
NA	NA	TRBV7-4	TRBJ1-2	CASSPYRPYGCTF	TGTGCCAGCAGCCCTTACAGGCCCTATGGCTGCACCTTC
NA	NA	TRBV19	TRBJ1-2	CASKKRNYGYTF	TGTGCCAGTAAGAAGCGAAACTATGGCTACACCTTC
NA	TRBD1	TRBV7-2	TRBJ1-4	CASSLTGEAEKLFF	TGTGCCAGCAGCTTGACAGGGGAGGCTGAAAAACTGTTTTTT
NA	TRBD1	TRBV5-1	TRBJ2-7	CASSWRGQGSNEQYF	TGCGCCAGCAGCTGGAGGGGACAGGGATCCAACGAGCAGTACTTC
NA	TRBD1	TRBV6-5	TRBJ1-2	CASSYRDRGGGYTF	TGTGCCAGCAGTTACAGGGACAGGGGTGGAGGCTACACCTTC
NA	TRBD2	TRBV6-5	TRBJ2-2	CASRRGLADTGELFF	TGTGCCAGCAGACGGGGACTAGCGGACACCGGGGAGCTGTTTTTT
few	NA	TRBV7-2	TRBJ1-5	CASSLGNQPQHF	TGTGCCAGCAGCCTTGGCAATCAGCCCCAGCATTTT
NA	TRBD2	TRBV27	TRBJ2-7	CASSPKTSLAGVNEQYF	TGTGCCAGCAGTCCAAAGACCTCACTAGCGGGAGTCAACGAGCAGTACTTC
NA	TRBD1	TRBV5-5	TRBJ2-3	CASSLSVGQATDTQYF	TGTGCCAGCAGCTTGTCTGTGGGACAGGCCACGGATACGCAGTATTTT
NA	NA	TRBV7-2	TRBJ2-3	CASSWAGRGLHTDTQYF	TGTGCCAGCAGCTGGGCAGGGCGGGGGCTCCACACAGATACGCAGTATTTT
NA	NA	TRBV9	TRBJ2-1	CASSVHRSGLNNEQFF	TGTGCCAGCAGCGTTCACAGGTCGGGCTTAAACAATGAGCAGTTCTTC
many	NA	TRBV5-4	TRBJ1-3	CASSLAGEPTIYF	TGTGCCAGCAGCTTGGCGGGGGAGCCCACCATATATTTT
NA	TRBD1	TRBV6-5	TRBJ1-2	CASSSEDRLGGYTF	TGTGCCAGCAGTTCCGAGGACAGGTTGGGGGGCTACACCTTC
NA	TRBD1	TRBV19	TRBJ2-7	CASSPRGTGIGEQYF	TGTGCCAGTAGTCCCCGAGGGACAGGGATAGGGGAGCAGTACTTC
few	NA	TRBV10-1	TRBJ1-4	CASSPPEVRTNEKLFF	TGCGCCAGCAGTCCCCCCGAGGTAAGGACTAATGAAAAACTGTTTTTT
NA	NA	TRBV7-9	TRBJ1-1	CASSLVDFEAFF	TGTGCCAGCAGCTTAGTTGACTTTGAAGCTTTCTTT